Given below is one T cell receptor (beta chain) in context. The data originate from a study of blood T cell repertoires in COVID-19. Study in general: The analysed material was cDNA or gDNA that came from T cells, B-cell-depleted T cells, or PBMCs.

The data were produced by immunoSEQ multiplex PCR, yet TCRdb's version contains in-frame clones alone and is incomplete. The table shows around 400,000 clones, with around nine tenths occurring only once. The recovered donors of Cohort 3 showed two negative PCRs, clearance, or symptom resolution. Germline V gives CDR1 LGHNA, CDR2 YNFKEQ. The CDR3 length is 16 residues. Deletions cut 0 bases from V and 0 bases from J, with 12 bases between. The sequencing sample was made of PBMCs or T cells enriched from blood (not recorded which). This rearrangement joins TRBV4-2 to TRBJ2-7, with D uncertain. This receptor was taken from a woman aged 30 to 39 who had recovered from COVID-19. The CDR3 loop is CASSQELGLSSYEQYF. The CDR3 nucleotides are TGTGCCAGCAGCCAAGAGCTTGGGCTGAGCTCCTACGAGCAGTACTTC.